This entry features one T cell receptor (beta chain) sequence. The sample holds a few counts of this clonotype. The target of this receptor is not known. The record has no base qualities; no much larger clone is one base away. Ficoll-Paque density gradient centrifugation was used to isolate PBMCs. For sequencing, an Illumina NovaSeq 6000 was employed. cDNA libraries for TCRalpha and TCRbeta were prepared by 5'RACE using constant-segment primers, with sample barcodes and unique molecular identifiers added. RNA was extracted from every sample with Trizol reagent. Library amplification was performed in two PCR steps, and a second sample barcode and Illumina TruSeq adapters were introduced in the second step. Libraries were sequenced on an Illumina NovaSeq with 2 x 150 bp paired-end reads. Per the source publication's procedure: Demultiplexing of reads and collapsing into UMI-guided consensus sequences were performed with migec v1.2.7. Using mixcr v2.1.11, the UMI consensuses were aligned to TRA and TRB V and J templates and assembled into clonotypes. A clonotype was counted as expanded or contracted only when both edgeR and NoisET called the clonotype significant, with the noise models trained on biological replicates. For edgeR calls, the cutoffs were a false discovery rate-adjusted p below 0.01 and a log2 fold-change threshold of 1. PCA with hierarchical clustering of max-normalized trajectories of the 1000 most abundant clonotypes was used as exploratory dynamics analysis. Separately sequenced CD4+ and CD8+ repertoires were used to assign the CD4 or CD8 phenotype of responding clones. TCRdb handled the public reads itself, with Q25 trimming in fastp and clone calling in MiXCR, and kept productive beta chains. Rows with a matching CDR3 protein are joined into one entry that keeps the most common DNA and genes. For this entry, the V and J calls and clone size follow TCRdb and not the study's own pipeline. Across this sample there are around 400,000 distinct CDR3 sequences, with 20% to 30% seen only once. The ten largest clones add up to roughly 8.9% of the sample.

The junction shows trimming of 3 bases on V and 6 bases on J, and the gene matches do not reach 6 bases of it. From cysteine to phenylalanine, the CDR3 is 14 amino acids long. Here the CDR3 DNA is all that survives: 42 bases in frame from base 1. From the germline V gene, CDR1 is KGHSH and CDR2 is LQKENI. The data stem from a study of T-cell memory formation after mild COVID-19 (dated by TCRdb to the early 2020s). About the investigation overall: TCR sequence clusters from the two donors were found to be largely donor specific. In two donors, T-cell clones that expanded and contracted after mild COVID-19 were followed by sequencing TCRalpha and TCRbeta repertoires longitudinally. Two young, previously healthy adult volunteers made up the cohort, one male and one female.

Study-wide findings and limitations: Clones that contracted from day 15 to 85 showed balanced CD4/CD8 phenotypes, whereas a second wave of clones that expanded from day 15 to 37 leaned towards CD4+. Some responding clones were found in pre-infection memory, which suggests that pre-existing cross-reactive memory T cells took part in the SARS-CoV-2 response. Contracting CD4+ clones appeared mostly in the CM and EM memory subsets, whereas CD8+ clones were enriched in EMRA. SARS-CoV-2 specificity of the second-wave clones peaking on day 37 was not confirmed. The study covered only two mild cases, and larger cohorts including severe cases with pre-infection samples were considered necessary.

Sequences were obtained from PBMCs or a T cell subset sorted from them (not recorded which). The TCR was taken from an adult woman who had mild COVID-19 (a few samples of this study predate the infection). The sample titles of this study are shuffled in the database, so cell type and time point are left out; the donor was told from shared clones. The V and J segments used are TRBV18 and TRBJ1-2; TRBD1 lines up with 8 middle nucleotides. The CDR3: CASSPGSGGNGYTF. The nucleotides read TGTGCCAGCTCACCGGGTTCAGGGGGCAATGGCTACACCTTC.